This T cell receptor (beta chain) was identified in a study of T cell responses to AZD1222 COVID-19 vaccine. In the case of this clone: What it recognizes is unknown.

The CDR3 totals 14 residues. Germline CDR1 and CDR2: SGHDN and FVKESK. Trimming took 4 bases from V and 4 from J; bases not matched to a gene: 6. Some clones are missing from TCRdb's copy, which holds only in-frame ones; the method was immunoSEQ multiplex PCR. The data contain some 100,000 clones, around 87% of them singletons. General study points: The study sampled repertoires only after the peak T cell response.

This TCR was sampled from an adult who received the AZD1222 COVID-19 vaccine. V usage is TRBV14 and J usage is TRBJ1-2, with 7 nucleotides matching TRBD1. The material sequenced was peripheral blood, taken 28 days after the second AZD1222 dose. As DNA, the CDR3 is TGTGCCAGCAGCCCAGCCGCAGGGGGCTATGGCTACACCTTC. This gives the protein CASSPAAGGYGYTF.